This TCR beta chain was captured in a study of blood T cell repertoires in COVID-19. The overall study: COVID-19 samples, acute and convalescent, were from the United States, Italy and Spain. In each case, the material was cDNA or gDNA derived from T cells, B-cell-depleted T cells, or PBMCs.

In the original workflow: Amplification of reference gene primers was used by the study to estimate nucleated cell counts. The data were produced by immunoSEQ multiplex PCR, yet TCRdb's version contains in-frame clones alone and is incomplete. The D gene and trimming were derived from the DNA, and the V and J assignments and clone size from that table. The data contain roughly 40,000 clones, around 86% of them seen just once; the ten biggest clones take up roughly 18%. The germline CDR1 and CDR2 sequences are WNHNN and SYGVQD (reference sequence). This CDR3 has 10 amino acids. Trimming removed 5 bases from V and 4 bases from J, with 3 bases in between.

The V gene is TRBV10-1, the J gene TRBJ2-7; no reliable D call. The sequencing sample was made of peripheral blood. This clonotype was sampled from a man aged 50-59 years in a cohort sampled during active COVID-19. The DNA for the CDR3 is TGCGCCAGCAGTCATTACGAGCAGTACTTC. It translates to CASSHYEQYF.